These T cell receptor beta chains were read from a single sample in a study of blood T cell repertoires in COVID-19. Sequencing used immunoSEQ multiplex PCR; TCRdb keeps in-frame clones, though not all of them. The table includes roughly 260,000 clones, approximately 83% detected once. Sequencing was done on a sample of PBMCs or T cells enriched from blood (not recorded which). These receptors came from a woman in her forties or fifties who had recovered from COVID-19. Both conserved end residues are part of each CDR3. Each record gives: D gene, V gene, clone size, J gene, CDR3 DNA, CDR3 protein. The D gene is left open where the match is weak. Not all rows give a size; the values are once, few, many and, for expanded clones, a class.

D: TRBD1
V: TRBV18
size: .
J: TRBJ2-7
DNA: TGTGCCAGCTCAGGACAGGGGGAAGAGCAGTACTTC
CDR3: CASSGQGEEQYF

D: .
V: TRBV27
size: .
J: TRBJ2-6
DNA: TGTGCCAGCAGTTTAACAGGATTTAGCTCTGGGGCCAACGTCCTGACTTTC
CDR3: CASSLTGFSSGANVLTF

D: .
V: TRBV19
size: .
J: TRBJ1-1
DNA: TGTGCCAGTAGCCAACAGGGGAACACTGAAGCTTTCTTT
CDR3: CASSQQGNTEAFF

D: .
V: TRBV4-2
size: .
J: TRBJ1-5
DNA: TGTGCCAGCAGCCTTCAGATAAATAGCAATCAGCCCCAGCATTTT
CDR3: CASSLQINSNQPQHF

D: TRBD1
V: TRBV28
size: .
J: TRBJ1-1
DNA: TGTGCCAGCAGTCAATTCGGACAGGGAGGCACTGAAGCTTTCTTT
CDR3: CASSQFGQGGTEAFF

D: TRBD1
V: TRBV5-1
size: .
J: TRBJ2-5
DNA: TGCGCCAGCAGTTCCGACAGGGACCAAGAGACCCAGTACTTC
CDR3: CASSSDRDQETQYF

D: .
V: TRBV20-1
size: .
J: TRBJ1-1
DNA: TGCAGTGCTAGTCTCCAGGCGATAAACACTGAAGCTTTCTTT
CDR3: CSASLQAINTEAFF

D: TRBD2
V: TRBV4-2
size: .
J: TRBJ2-1
DNA: TGTGCCAGCAGCCAAGATGACCTAGCGGGAGGCCCCCGAAATGAGCAGTTCTTC
CDR3: CASSQDDLAGGPRNEQFF

D: TRBD1
V: TRBV30
size: .
J: TRBJ1-3
DNA: TGTGCCTGGAGTGTATCAGGGGGTCACTCTGGAAACACCATATATTTT
CDR3: CAWSVSGGHSGNTIYF

D: TRBD1
V: TRBV27
size: .
J: TRBJ1-2
DNA: TGTGCCAGCAGTCCCCGACAGGGGGCAATCTATGGCTACACCTTC
CDR3: CASSPRQGAIYGYTF

D: .
V: TRBV5-1
size: .
J: TRBJ1-1
DNA: TGCGCCAGCAGCTTGGGAGGGTCCAGCACTGAAGCTTTCTTT
CDR3: CASSLGGSSTEAFF

D: TRBD1
V: TRBV3-1/TRBV3-2
size: once
J: TRBJ2-7
DNA: TGTGCCAGCAGCCCCCGGACAGGGGGCGCTTCCTACGAGCAGTACTTC
CDR3: CASSPRTGGASYEQYF

D: .
V: TRBV7-9
size: once
J: TRBJ1-2
DNA: TGTGCCAGCAGCCCTGGGGGGGGAGACGACCTCTACACCTTC
CDR3: CASSPGGGDDLYTF

D: TRBD1
V: TRBV28
size: once
J: TRBJ1-5
DNA: TGTGCCAGCAGTCGGACAGGGGGCATGGATCAGCCCCAGCATTTT
CDR3: CASSRTGGMDQPQHF

D: TRBD2
V: TRBV28
size: .
J: TRBJ2-1
DNA: TGTGCCAGCAGTTCACAATTAGGCGGGAGCTCCTACAATGAGCAGTTCTTC
CDR3: CASSSQLGGSSYNEQFF

D: .
V: TRBV7-9
size: once
J: TRBJ2-5
DNA: TGTGCCAGCAGCTTAGTCTCAGGCGCAGGGGGGGAGACCCAGTACTTC
CDR3: CASSLVSGAGGETQYF

D: TRBD2
V: TRBV28
size: once
J: TRBJ2-3
DNA: TGTGCCAGCAGCCCAGCGGGAGTTGCGGATACGCAGTATTTT
CDR3: CASSPAGVADTQYF

D: .
V: TRBV7-9
size: .
J: TRBJ2-7
DNA: TGTGCCAGCAGCTTTTCTGGGCCAGAGTACTTC
CDR3: CASSFSGPEYF

D: TRBD2
V: TRBV9
size: .
J: TRBJ2-3
DNA: TGTGCCAGCAGCGTGAGCCCAGCGGGAGGGTCAGATACGCAGTATTTT
CDR3: CASSVSPAGGSDTQYF

D: TRBD1
V: TRBV27
size: .
J: TRBJ2-7
DNA: TGTGCCAGCAGTCCCCGGGACAGGGGCCCCTACGAGCAGTACTTC
CDR3: CASSPRDRGPYEQYF

D: .
V: TRBV21-1
size: .
J: TRBJ1-1
DNA: TGTGCCAGCAGCAGGGGGCTGAACACTGAAGCTTTCTTT
CDR3: CASSRGLNTEAFF

D: .
V: TRBV10-3
size: .
J: TRBJ1-2
DNA: TGTGCCATCAGCCTACAGGGACGGGATGAGGGCTACACCTTC
CDR3: CAISLQGRDEGYTF

D: .
V: TRBV28
size: .
J: TRBJ1-2
DNA: TGTGCCAGCAGTTTATCTGGGCAGGGTCCCTGGTATGGCTACACCTTC
CDR3: CASSLSGQGPWYGYTF

D: TRBD2
V: TRBV19
size: .
J: TRBJ2-7
DNA: TGTGCCAGTAGTTTCACCTTAGCGGGCCCCTCCTACGAGCAGTACTTC
CDR3: CASSFTLAGPSYEQYF

D: TRBD2
V: TRBV2
size: .
J: TRBJ2-7
DNA: TGTGCCAGCAATGATAATAGCGGGAGGGCCTCCGAGCAGTACTTC
CDR3: CASNDNSGRASEQYF

D: TRBD2
V: TRBV7-9
size: .
J: TRBJ2-7
DNA: TGTGCCAGCAGCTTAGGGAGCGGGAGTATCCACGAGCAGTACTTC
CDR3: CASSLGSGSIHEQYF

D: TRBD1
V: TRBV28
size: once
J: TRBJ2-7
DNA: TGTGCCAGCAGTTTAGGGACAGGTGTGGACGAGCAGTACTTC
CDR3: CASSLGTGVDEQYF

D: .
V: TRBV21-1
size: .
J: TRBJ2-3
DNA: TGTGCCAGCAGCAAATGGAGGACTAGCGGGCGCCCCCCTATCACAGATACGCAGTATTTT
CDR3: CASSKWRTSGRPPITDTQYF